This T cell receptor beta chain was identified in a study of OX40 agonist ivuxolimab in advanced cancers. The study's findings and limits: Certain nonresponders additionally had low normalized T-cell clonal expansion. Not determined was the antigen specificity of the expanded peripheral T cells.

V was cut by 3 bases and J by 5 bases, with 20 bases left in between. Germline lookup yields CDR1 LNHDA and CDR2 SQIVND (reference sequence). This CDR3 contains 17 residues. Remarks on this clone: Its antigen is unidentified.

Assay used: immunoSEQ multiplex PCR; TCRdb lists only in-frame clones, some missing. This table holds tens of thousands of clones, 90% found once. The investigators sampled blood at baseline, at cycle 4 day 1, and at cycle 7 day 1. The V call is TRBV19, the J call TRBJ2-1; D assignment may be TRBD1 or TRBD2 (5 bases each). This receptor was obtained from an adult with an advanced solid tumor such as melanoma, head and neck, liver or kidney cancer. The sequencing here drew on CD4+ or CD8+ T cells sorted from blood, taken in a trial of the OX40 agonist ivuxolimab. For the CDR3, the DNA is TGTGCCAGTAGTATGGCAGGGAATGCCCGGGGAAACAATGAGCAGTTCTTC. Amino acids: CASSMAGNARGNNEQFF.